This T cell receptor beta chain was sequenced for a study of cytomegalovirus exposure and HLA in healthy donors. Whole-study results and caveats: Productive status was seen about 90% or about 30% of the time for most TCR beta V segments in an earlier analysis.

CDR3 length equals 15 residues. Germline CDR1 reads SGHRS; CDR2 reads YFSETQ. J lost 6 bases, V lost 0 bases, and 5 bases had no gene match. This clone appeared a few times. Its antigen remains unidentified. It was with 60 Vbeta and 13 Jbeta primers that the PCR ran. Libraries were prepared by immunoSEQ multiplex PCR; TCRdb keeps only in-frame clonotypes and omits some of them. The table lists about 200,000 clones, just under 70% of them singletons, with around 3% in the top ten. The V gene is TRBV5-1, the J gene TRBJ1-1; 10 nucleotides line up with TRBD1. The sequence was obtained from a man aged 40-55 years in good health and CMV-seropositive. The source material was PBMCs. The CDR3: CASSLGQGARAEAFF. Written as DNA, the CDR3 is TGCGCCAGCAGCTTGGGACAGGGGGCGAGGGCTGAAGCTTTCTTT.